These 26 T cell receptor beta chains were sequenced from one sample in a study of blood T cell repertoires in COVID-19. Some clones are missing from TCRdb's copy, which holds only in-frame ones; the method was immunoSEQ multiplex PCR. The sample has fewer than 60,000 clones, around 89% seen once. Sequencing was performed on peripheral blood. These receptors originate from a human donor in a cohort sampled during active COVID-19.

The genes are TRBV2 and TRBJ1-2; tentatively, D is TRBD1 (6 bases). The CDR3 has 12 residues. V lost 7 bases and J lost 6, with 12 bases in between. Germline-derived CDR1 and CDR2 are SNHLY and FYNNEI. The CDR3 nucleotides read TGTGCCAGCACCCTTGACAGGAATGGCTACACCTTC. It yields the protein CASTLDRNGYTF. Complete variable domain (other parts from reference TRBV2 and TRBJ1-2): EPEVTQTPSHQVTQMGQEVILRCVPISNHLYFYWYRQILGQKVEFLVSFYNNEISEKSEIFDDQFSVERPDGSNFTLKIRSTKLEDSAMYFCASTLDRNGYTFGSGTRLTVV.

The chain is built from TRBV30 and TRBJ2-5; the match to TRBD1 covers 11 bases. The CDR3 loop spans 15 amino acids. Trimming took 1 base from V and 5 from J; bases not matched to a gene: 6. Germline V gene lookup returns CDR1 GTSNPN and CDR2 SVGIG (reference sequence). This CDR3 reads CAWSAWTGGRETQYF. In DNA form, the CDR3 reads TGTGCCTGGAGTGCCTGGACAGGGGGCAGGGAGACCCAGTACTTC.

The chain employs TRBV10-1 and TRBJ2-2, with unresolved D. The CDR3 is 13 amino acids. CDR1 WNHNN and CDR2 SYGVQD come from the germline V gene (reference sequence). Trimming stripped 5 bases from V and 1 base from J, with 5 bases between. This chain's CDR3 is CASSNQNTGELFF. The CDR3 bases are TGCGCCAGCAGTAATCAGAACACCGGGGAGCTGTTTTTT.

With respect to this clone: One junction end does not reproduce the germline sequence, and a read error may be involved. V is TRBV6-2 or TRBV6-3 and J is TRBJ2-3; 13 bases are shared with TRBD2. The germline CDR1 and CDR2 sequences are MNHEY and SVGEGT. The length of the CDR3 is 18 residues. The CDR3 reads CATSTPGLAGIPSQWQYF. CDR3 nucleotide sequence: TGTGCCACCAGTACCCCGGGACTAGCGGGGATCCCGAGCCAGTGGCAGTATTTT.

This sequence joins TRBV3-1 (or the pseudogene TRBV3-2) and TRBJ1-3, with 10 nucleotides matching TRBD1. The CDR3 extends over 15 amino acids. CDR1 is LGHDT and CDR2 is YNNKEL in the germline V gene (reference sequence). Trimming took 4 bases from V and 6 from J; bases not matched to a gene: 6. CDR3 amino acids: CASSLPGTGVNTIYF. The CDR3 bases are TGTGCCAGCAGCCTGCCCGGGACAGGGGTAAACACCATATATTTT.

The chain uses TRBV2 and TRBJ1-1, with D hard to call. The V end was cut by 6 bases, the J end by 2 bases, with 13 bases between. Germline assignment: CDR1 SNHLY and CDR2 FYNNEI. The CDR3 contains 14 residues. The CDR3 DNA sequence: TGTGCCAGCAGCGTGGGCGAGTTTAACACTGAAGCTTTCTTT. Encoded protein: CASSVGEFNTEAFF.

J is TRBJ2-7 and V is TRBV6-2 or TRBV6-3; D is unresolved. Trimming left V 3 bases short and J 5 bases short, with 17 bases between. The CDR3 is 15 residues long. From germline, CDR1 is MNHEY and CDR2 SVGEGT. The CDR3 DNA reads as TGTGCCAGCAGTTATCCTTCCTCGCTAAAAGACGAGCAGTACTTC. Translation: CASSYPSSLKDEQYF.

The chain carries TRBV5-8 and TRBJ2-1; TRBD1 aligns across 9 bases. Losses at the gene ends were 0 bases for V and 3 bases for J; bases not matched to a gene: 4. This CDR3 has 16 residues. Germline V gene sequence: CDR1 SGHTS, CDR2 YDEGEE. CDR3 sequence (DNA): TGTGCCAGCAGCTTGGGCCAGGACAGGGGCTACAATGAGCAGTTCTTC. It yields the protein CASSLGQDRGYNEQFF.

This chain uses TRBV7-2 with TRBJ1-2; TRBD1 is a possible D gene (5 bases). Trimming took off 5 bases at V and 4 bases at J, with 8 bases between the two ends. The CDR3 covers 12 residues. Germline CDR1 is SGHTA and CDR2 is FQGNSA. The CDR3, as DNA: TGTGCCAGCAGCCCGGACACCTATGGCTACACCTTC. Translated, it gives CASSPDTYGYTF.

The chain couples TRBV4-2 to TRBJ2-5; D might be TRBD2 (6 bases). V shed 4 bases and J shed 5 bases, with 14 bases lying between them. Germline V CDR1 and CDR2: LGHNA, YNFKEQ. The CDR3 spans 14 residues. CDR3 nucleotide sequence: TGTGCCAGCAGCCTCAGACTAGTCCGGGAGACCCAGTACTTC. Protein sequence: CASSLRLVRETQYF.

The V gene is TRBV7-2, the J gene TRBJ2-3, with TRBD1 as a possible D gene (5 bases). V lost 3 bases to trimming and J lost 4 bases, with 8 bases between them. CDR1 SGHTA and CDR2 FQGNSA come from the germline V gene. CDR3 size: 13 residues. The CDR3: CASSFREPDTQYF. In DNA, the CDR3 is TGTGCCAGCAGCTTCAGGGAACCAGATACGCAGTATTTT.

This chain connects TRBV4-1 to TRBJ2-2; a weak D match, TRBD1 (6 bases). The germline gives CDR1 MGHRA, CDR2 YSYEKL. The germline V and J ends were trimmed by 3 bases and 1 base, with 9 bases remaining between them. The CDR3 runs 15 residues. The CDR3 DNA follows: TGCGCCAGCAGCCACCTGGGACAGAACACCGGGGAGCTGTTTTTT. Translating gives CASSHLGQNTGELFF.

The rearrangement links TRBV4-3 to TRBJ2-6, with D unclear. The CDR3 has 15 residues. CDR1 and CDR2 (germline): LGHNA, YSLEER. Between the trimmed V and J ends, which lost 5 bases and 0 bases, there was a span of 8 bases. The CDR3 spells CASSGNYSGANVLTF. The CDR3 DNA is TGCGCCAGCAGCGGAAACTACTCTGGGGCCAACGTCCTGACTTTC.

The genes are TRBV5-4 and TRBJ2-3; 9 bases map to TRBD2. Germline trimming cut 1 base from V and 1 base from J; bases unmatched to any gene: 4. The CDR3 has 16 residues. Germline values: CDR1 SGHNT, CDR2 YYREEE (reference sequence). CDR3 coding DNA: TGTGCCAGCAGCTTGTGGCGGGGGGGCGGCACAGATACGCAGTATTTT. It is translated as CASSLWRGGGTDTQYF.

This sequence joins TRBV4-3 and TRBJ1-4, with a weak D call TRBD1 (5 bases). The CDR3 runs to 13 residues. The germline gives CDR1 LGHNA, CDR2 YSLEER. V gave up 0 bases and J gave up 10 bases, with 9 bases separating them. CDR3 region: CASSQEARAKLFF. The DNA of the CDR3 is TGCGCCAGCAGCCAAGAGGCCAGGGCAAAACTGTTTTTT.

The J gene is TRBJ2-7, the V gene TRBV19, with D perhaps matching TRBD1 (7 bases). CDR3 length: 15 residues. V lost 5 bases, J lost 5 bases, and 19 bases lay in between. The germline gives CDR1 LNHDA, CDR2 SQIVND (reference sequence). CDR3 coding DNA: TGTGCCAGTAGTTCCCGAGGGGACAGACTAGACGAGCAGTACTTC. Translated, it gives CASSSRGDRLDEQYF.

V is TRBV4-2 and J is TRBJ1-4; a possible D gene is TRBD1 (5 bases). The V end was cut by 1 base, the J end by 3 bases, with 15 bases between. Germline V gives CDR1 LGHNA, CDR2 YNFKEQ. The CDR3 is made up of 17 amino acids. CDR3 sequence: CASSQVEGLGANEKLFF. CDR3 bases: TGTGCCAGCAGCCAAGTGGAGGGGCTAGGTGCTAATGAAAAACTGTTTTTT.

The chain combines TRBV9 with TRBJ2-1, with a tentative D call TRBD1 (5 bases). CDR1 SGDLS and CDR2 YYNGEE come from the germline V gene. V was cut by 3 bases and J by 6 bases, with 13 bases left in between. The CDR3 loop spans 14 amino acids. The CDR3 bases are TGTGCCAGCAGCGCAAACACCCAGGGCAATGAGCAGTTCTTC. It encodes CASSANTQGNEQFF.

The chain has TRBV7-2 and TRBJ2-5, with D possibly TRBD1 on 5 matching bases. The CDR3 runs 13 residues. V lost 5 bases, J lost 1 base, and 8 bases lay in between. Germline CDR1 reads SGHTA; CDR2 reads FQGNSA. The CDR3 reads CASSRTLQETQYF. In DNA, the CDR3 is TGTGCCAGCAGCCGGACACTCCAAGAGACCCAGTACTTC.

CDR3 protein: CASSLAQGYTEAFF. For the CDR3, the DNA is TGCGCCAGCAGCTTGGCGCAGGGGTACACTGAAGCTTTCTTT. The chain carries TRBV5-1 and TRBJ1-1, with D perhaps matching TRBD1 (6 bases). CDR1 and CDR2 from the germline V gene are SGHRS and YFSETQ. The CDR3 is 14 amino acids. V dropped 0 bases and J dropped 3 bases, with 9 bases sitting between them.

The chain joins TRBV19 to TRBJ2-7; TRBD1 aligns across 7 bases. Germline CDR1 LNHDA, CDR2 SQIVND (reference sequence). The CDR3 contains 15 residues. The V segment lost 1 base and the J segment 7 bases; nucleotides outside the gene matches: 10. CDR3 in amino acids: CASSIGWTGPEEQYF. The CDR3, as DNA: TGTGCCAGTAGTATAGGATGGACAGGCCCGGAAGAGCAGTACTTC.

V is TRBV4-1 and J is TRBJ2-5, with 13 bases identical to TRBD2. Germline V CDR1 and CDR2: MGHRA, YSYEKL. The CDR3 is 18 residues long. Unmatched junction bases numbered 12, after V lost 4 bases and J lost 4 bases. The CDR3 sequence: CASSPRSLLAGGPETQYF. DNA for the CDR3: TGCGCCAGCAGCCCCCGCTCCCTACTAGCGGGGGGGCCAGAGACCCAGTACTTC.

J is TRBJ2-7 and V is TRBV20-1, with 9 bases that match TRBD1. Germline CDR1 DFQATT, CDR2 SNEGSKA (reference sequence). Germline trimming cut 3 bases from V and 4 bases from J; bases unmatched to any gene: 7. The length of the CDR3 is 14 residues. This CDR3 reads CSASYRGPGYEQYF. CDR3 bases: TGCAGTGCTAGTTACAGGGGGCCTGGTTACGAGCAGTACTTC.

For the CDR3, the DNA is TGTGCCAGCAGCAAAGCGGGGCCCCGAGGAGATACGCAGTATTTT. It specifies CASSKAGPRGDTQYF. The V and J genes are TRBV7-3 and TRBJ2-3, with TRBD2 identical over 7 bases. The CDR3 totals 15 residues. The V gene end was trimmed by 5 bases and the J gene end by 5 bases; junction bases not matched to a gene: 10. Germline loops: CDR1 SGHTA, CDR2 FQGTGA. The full variable domain, completed using reference TRBV7-3 and TRBJ2-3, is GAGVSQTPSNKVTEKGKYVELRCDPISGHTALYWYRQSLGQGPEFLIYFQGTGAADDSGLPNDRFFAVRPEGSVSTLKIQRTERGDSAVYLCASSKAGPRGDTQYFGPGTRLTVL.

The chain is built from TRBV19 and TRBJ1-3; D is unresolved. Trimming stripped 5 bases from V and 2 bases from J, with 13 bases between. The CDR3 loop spans 15 amino acids. Per the germline V gene, CDR1 is LNHDA and CDR2 is SQIVND (reference sequence). CDR3 DNA: TGTGCCAGTAGTTTGCTTGCGGGGACTGGAAACACCATATATTTT. Amino acids: CASSLLAGTGNTIYF.

The gene calls are TRBV7-6 and TRBJ2-1; possible D gene TRBD2, 5 bases. The V gene lost 2 bases and the J gene lost 2 bases, with 10 bases spanning the gap. Looked up from germline, CDR1 is SGHVS and CDR2 is FNYEAQ. This CDR3 has 15 residues. The CDR3 nucleotides read TGTGCCAGCAGCTTATTGACTACTCCCTACAATGAGCAGTTCTTC. It yields the protein CASSLLTTPYNEQFF.